This is a list of T cell receptor beta chains from one sample in a study of CD8 T cells in ankylosing spondylitis. TCRdb processed the 5' RACE reads anew with MiXCR; each CDR3 protein has one entry. The table includes roughly 240,000 distinct CDR3 sequences, roughly 8.2% detected once. The specimen was blood, either unsorted or a sorted T cell fraction (not recorded which). These receptors were taken from a female donor with ankylosing spondylitis or in good health (not recorded which). Each CDR3 is given with its conserved first and last residue. The D gene is left open where the match is weak. Clone size is shown for a subset of rows, as once, few, many or a class of expanded clone.

j_call: TRBJ2-3; v_call: TRBV20-1; d_call: TRBD2; clone_size: many; cdr3_aa: CSASEGLGVADTQYF; cdr3_nt: TGCAGTGCTAGTGAGGGACTAGGGGTAGCGGATACGCAGTATTTT
j_call: TRBJ1-1; v_call: TRBV29-1; d_call: .; clone_size: many; cdr3_aa: CSVGGIMNTEAFF; cdr3_nt: TGCAGCGTTGGGGGGATAATGAACACTGAAGCTTTCTTT
j_call: TRBJ1-1; v_call: TRBV7-9; d_call: .; clone_size: many; cdr3_aa: CASIYIQGSTEAFF; cdr3_nt: TGTGCCAGCATCTATATTCAAGGGAGCACTGAAGCTTTCTTT
j_call: TRBJ2-5; v_call: TRBV6-1; d_call: TRBD1; clone_size: .; cdr3_aa: CASSKLWDREETQYF; cdr3_nt: TGTGCCAGCAGTAAGCTTTGGGACAGGGAGGAGACCCAGTACTTC
j_call: TRBJ2-2; v_call: TRBV5-1; d_call: .; clone_size: many; cdr3_aa: CASNDQGTGELFF; cdr3_nt: TGCGCCAGCAACGACCAGGGAACCGGGGAGCTGTTTTTT
j_call: TRBJ2-7; v_call: TRBV6-2/TRBV6-3; d_call: TRBD1; clone_size: many; cdr3_aa: CASSSGQGGSYEQYF; cdr3_nt: TGTGCCAGCAGTTCCGGACAGGGGGGCTCCTACGAGCAGTACTTC
j_call: TRBJ2-2; v_call: TRBV7-9; d_call: TRBD1; clone_size: many; cdr3_aa: CASSFLGQPTGELFF; cdr3_nt: TGTGCCAGCAGCTTTTTGGGACAGCCGACCGGGGAGCTGTTTTTT
j_call: TRBJ2-4; v_call: TRBV20-1; d_call: .; clone_size: many; cdr3_aa: CSAREGGRLNIQYF; cdr3_nt: TGCAGTGCTCGAGAGGGGGGACGGCTAAACATTCAGTACTTC
j_call: TRBJ1-1; v_call: TRBV27; d_call: .; clone_size: many; cdr3_aa: CASSLRGYEAFF; cdr3_nt: TGTGCCAGCAGTTTAAGGGGGTATGAAGCTTTCTTT
j_call: TRBJ1-1; v_call: TRBV7-6; d_call: .; clone_size: .; cdr3_aa: CVSSLGGLNTEAFF; cdr3_nt: TGTGTCAGCAGCTTAGGCGGCTTGAACACTGAAGCTTTCTTT
j_call: TRBJ2-7; v_call: TRBV20-1; d_call: .; clone_size: many; cdr3_aa: CSARDMAPGSGVDEQYF; cdr3_nt: TGCAGTGCTAGAGATATGGCCCCGGGATCCGGAGTAGACGAGCAGTACTTC
j_call: TRBJ1-2; v_call: TRBV10-1; d_call: TRBD1; clone_size: many; cdr3_aa: CASSESRDREDGYTF; cdr3_nt: TGCGCCAGCAGTGAGTCAAGGGACAGGGAGGATGGCTACACCTTC
j_call: TRBJ2-7; v_call: TRBV12-3/TRBV12-4; d_call: TRBD1; clone_size: many; cdr3_aa: CASSLSGQGYYEQYF; cdr3_nt: TGTGCCAGCAGTTTGTCGGGACAGGGCTACTACGAGCAGTACTTC
j_call: TRBJ1-1; v_call: TRBV6-1; d_call: .; clone_size: many; cdr3_aa: CASSMGGGPEAFF; cdr3_nt: TGTGCCAGCAGTATGGGGGGGGGTCCTGAAGCTTTCTTT
j_call: TRBJ1-1; v_call: TRBV21-1; d_call: .; clone_size: .; cdr3_aa: CASSIRTRTTEAFF; cdr3_nt: TGTGCCAGCAGCATTCGGACCAGGACCACTGAAGCTTTCTTT
j_call: TRBJ2-7; v_call: TRBV10-3; d_call: TRBD2; clone_size: many; cdr3_aa: CAISEHRVLQREVYEQYF; cdr3_nt: TGTGCCATCAGTGAGCATCGAGTGTTGCAACGGGAGGTCTACGAGCAGTACTTC
j_call: TRBJ2-7; v_call: TRBV30; d_call: .; clone_size: few; cdr3_aa: CAWSAGPLGTYEQYF; cdr3_nt: TGTGCCTGGAGTGCAGGACCCCTCGGGACCTACGAGCAGTACTTC
j_call: TRBJ2-7; v_call: TRBV9; d_call: .; clone_size: many; cdr3_aa: CASSVGGGGSEQYF; cdr3_nt: TGTGCCAGCAGCGTAGGTGGGGGGGGCAGCGAGCAGTACTTC
j_call: TRBJ2-5; v_call: TRBV12-3/TRBV12-4; d_call: TRBD2; clone_size: .; cdr3_aa: CASSFRSSGRGQETQYF; cdr3_nt: TGTGCCAGCAGTTTTCGCTCGAGCGGGAGGGGCCAAGAGACCCAGTACTTC
j_call: TRBJ2-7; v_call: TRBV14; d_call: .; clone_size: .; cdr3_aa: CASRGQVHEQYF; cdr3_nt: TGTGCCAGCAGAGGACAAGTCCACGAGCAGTACTTC
j_call: TRBJ2-1; v_call: TRBV29-1; d_call: .; clone_size: many; cdr3_aa: CSVEGASGNEQFF; cdr3_nt: TGCAGCGTTGAAGGGGCAAGCGGCAATGAGCAGTTCTTC
j_call: TRBJ1-1; v_call: TRBV4-3; d_call: .; clone_size: few; cdr3_aa: CASSQAYLSGTEAFF; cdr3_nt: TGCGCCAGTAGCCAAGCCTATCTGTCGGGCACTGAAGCTTTCTTT
j_call: TRBJ1-3; v_call: TRBV7-9; d_call: TRBD1; clone_size: many; cdr3_aa: CASSSWTGGENTIYF; cdr3_nt: TGTGCCAGCAGCTCTTGGACAGGAGGAGAAAACACCATATATTTT
j_call: TRBJ1-1; v_call: TRBV7-9; d_call: .; clone_size: .; cdr3_aa: CASSSRQAEAFF; cdr3_nt: TGTGCCAGCAGCTCCCGACAGGCTGAAGCTTTCTTT
j_call: TRBJ1-5; v_call: TRBV20-1; d_call: .; clone_size: few; cdr3_aa: CSARPPVTGGYSNQPQHF; cdr3_nt: TGCAGTGCTAGGCCGCCCGTGACAGGCGGATATAGCAATCAGCCCCAGCATTTT
j_call: TRBJ1-2; v_call: TRBV7-8; d_call: .; clone_size: many; cdr3_aa: CASSLGQVDGYTF; cdr3_nt: TGTGCCAGCAGCTTAGGACAGGTGGATGGCTACACCTTC
j_call: TRBJ2-1; v_call: TRBV7-8; d_call: .; clone_size: few; cdr3_aa: CASSQPRSEGKDEQFF; cdr3_nt: TGTGCCAGCAGCCAACCACGTAGTGAGGGAAAGGATGAGCAGTTCTTC
j_call: TRBJ2-5; v_call: TRBV7-6; d_call: TRBD2; clone_size: many; cdr3_aa: CASSRSALAGGPIDETQYF; cdr3_nt: TGTGCCAGCAGCCGGAGTGCCCTAGCGGGAGGGCCGATAGATGAGACCCAGTACTTC
j_call: TRBJ1-3; v_call: TRBV6-1; d_call: .; clone_size: many; cdr3_aa: CASGVEAGKGNTIYF; cdr3_nt: TGTGCCAGCGGTGTTGAGGCAGGGAAGGGGAACACCATATATTTT
j_call: TRBJ2-3; v_call: TRBV5-1; d_call: TRBD2; clone_size: many; cdr3_aa: CASSPGLAGVADTQYF; cdr3_nt: TGCGCCAGCAGCCCGGGACTAGCGGGAGTGGCAGATACGCAGTATTTT
j_call: TRBJ2-2; v_call: TRBV7-6; d_call: .; clone_size: few; cdr3_aa: CATGPPGELFF; cdr3_nt: TGTGCCACGGGGCCTCCCGGGGAGCTGTTTTTT
j_call: TRBJ1-1; v_call: TRBV2; d_call: TRBD1; clone_size: .; cdr3_aa: CASSETGTVAEAFF; cdr3_nt: TGTGCCAGCAGTGAAACCGGGACAGTCGCTGAAGCTTTCTTT
j_call: TRBJ1-4; v_call: TRBV20-1; d_call: .; clone_size: many; cdr3_aa: CSAQQSTNEKLFF; cdr3_nt: TGCAGTGCTCAACAGTCGACTAATGAAAAACTGTTTTTT
j_call: TRBJ2-3; v_call: TRBV2; d_call: TRBD1; clone_size: few; cdr3_aa: CALGSGQSTDTQYF; cdr3_nt: TGTGCCCTCGGCTCGGGACAGTCCACAGATACGCAGTATTTT
j_call: TRBJ2-1; v_call: TRBV15; d_call: .; clone_size: few; cdr3_aa: CATSRGQVNEQFF; cdr3_nt: TGTGCCACCAGCAGAGGACAGGTTAATGAGCAGTTCTTC
j_call: TRBJ2-2; v_call: TRBV11-2; d_call: TRBD2; clone_size: .; cdr3_aa: CASSVAGGAPRELFF; cdr3_nt: TGTGCCAGCAGCGTAGCGGGAGGTGCCCCCCGGGAGCTGTTTTTT
j_call: TRBJ2-1; v_call: TRBV20-1; d_call: .; clone_size: many; cdr3_aa: CSAGRGNEQFF; cdr3_nt: TGCAGTGCGGGCAGAGGAAATGAGCAGTTCTTC
j_call: TRBJ2-3; v_call: TRBV6-6; d_call: .; clone_size: many; cdr3_aa: CASSLLQGTDTQYF; cdr3_nt: TGTGCCAGCAGTCTGCTGCAGGGTACGGATACGCAGTATTTT
j_call: TRBJ2-1; v_call: TRBV20-1; d_call: TRBD2; clone_size: many; cdr3_aa: CSAPGTSGRSYNEQFF; cdr3_nt: TGCAGTGCTCCGGGGACTAGCGGACGTTCCTACAATGAGCAGTTCTTC
j_call: TRBJ1-3; v_call: TRBV7-8; d_call: .; clone_size: many; cdr3_aa: CASSLQQGVGGNTIYF; cdr3_nt: TGTGCCAGCAGCTTACAACAGGGAGTCGGTGGAAACACCATATATTTT
j_call: TRBJ2-1; v_call: TRBV5-1; d_call: TRBD2; clone_size: many; cdr3_aa: CASSLLAGERANEQFF; cdr3_nt: TGCGCCAGCAGCTTGCTAGCGGGGGAGAGGGCGAATGAGCAGTTCTTC
j_call: TRBJ2-5; v_call: TRBV20-1; d_call: .; clone_size: many; cdr3_aa: CSAYGSETQYF; cdr3_nt: TGCAGTGCTTACGGCTCCGAGACCCAGTACTTC
j_call: TRBJ1-2; v_call: TRBV12-3/TRBV12-4; d_call: .; clone_size: many; cdr3_aa: CASTPGRANYGYTF; cdr3_nt: TGTGCCAGCACCCCTGGGAGGGCTAACTATGGCTACACCTTC
j_call: TRBJ2-3; v_call: TRBV5-5; d_call: .; clone_size: many; cdr3_aa: CASSLVLDTQYF; cdr3_nt: TGTGCCAGCAGCTTGGTGCTAGATACGCAGTATTTT
j_call: TRBJ1-1; v_call: TRBV7-3; d_call: .; clone_size: many; cdr3_aa: CASSFPTGPAFF; cdr3_nt: TGTGCCAGCAGCTTTCCGACAGGCCCCGCTTTCTTT
j_call: TRBJ1-2; v_call: TRBV2; d_call: .; clone_size: many; cdr3_aa: CASSELTSEGYTF; cdr3_nt: TGTGCCAGCAGTGAGCTCACCTCTGAGGGCTACACCTTC
j_call: TRBJ2-7; v_call: TRBV4-3; d_call: .; clone_size: many; cdr3_aa: CASSQGVAGSSYEQYF; cdr3_nt: TGCGCCAGCAGCCAAGGAGTGGCGGGCTCCTCCTACGAGCAGTACTTC